The clone carrying this TCR beta chain turned up a few times. The CDR3 has 14 amino acids. Germline V gives CDR1 SGHAT, CDR2 FQDESV (reference sequence). Trimming took 6 bases from V and 1 from J, leaving 12 bases between them. Clones were read by immunoSEQ multiplex PCR, and TCRdb kept only the in-frame ones, dropping some. The repertoire holds about 130,000 clones, with about 90% as singletons. This specimen belongs to a study of control samples from healthy donors and cancer patients. The sequenced sample was blood. The source is a man between 18 and 35 years old in good health. This chain joins TRBV11-1 and TRBJ1-1; TRBD1 might be the D (5 bases). The CDR3 loop is CASRLLGGNTEAFF. Written as DNA, the CDR3 is TGTGCCAGCAGGCTACTTGGGGGGAACACTGAAGCTTTCTTT.